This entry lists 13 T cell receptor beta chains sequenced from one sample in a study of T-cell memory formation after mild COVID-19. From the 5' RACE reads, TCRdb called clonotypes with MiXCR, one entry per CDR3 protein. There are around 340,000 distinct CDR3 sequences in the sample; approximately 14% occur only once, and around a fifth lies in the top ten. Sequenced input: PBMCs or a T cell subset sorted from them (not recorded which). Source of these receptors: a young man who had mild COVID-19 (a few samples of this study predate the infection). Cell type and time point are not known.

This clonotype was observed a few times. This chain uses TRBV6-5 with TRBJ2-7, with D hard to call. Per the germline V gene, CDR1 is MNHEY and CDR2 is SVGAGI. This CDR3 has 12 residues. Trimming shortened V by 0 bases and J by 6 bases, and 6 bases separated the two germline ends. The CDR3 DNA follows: TGTGCCAGCAGTTACTCTTGGGCCGAGCAGTACTTC. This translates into CASSYSWAEQYF.

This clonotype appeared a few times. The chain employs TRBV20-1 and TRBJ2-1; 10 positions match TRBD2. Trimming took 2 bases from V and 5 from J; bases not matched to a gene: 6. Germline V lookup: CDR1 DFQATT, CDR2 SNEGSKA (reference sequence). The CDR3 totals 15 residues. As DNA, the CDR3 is TGCAGTGCTAGAAGCCCTAGCGGGGGAGACAATGAGCAGTTCTTC. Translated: CSARSPSGGDNEQFF.

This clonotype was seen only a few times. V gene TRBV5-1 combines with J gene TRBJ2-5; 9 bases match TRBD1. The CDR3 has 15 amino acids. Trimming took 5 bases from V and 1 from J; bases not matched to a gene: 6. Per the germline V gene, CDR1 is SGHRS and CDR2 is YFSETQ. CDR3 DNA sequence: TGCGCCAGCAGTTCCGGGACAGGGTTCCAAGAGACCCAGTACTTC. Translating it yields CASSSGTGFQETQYF. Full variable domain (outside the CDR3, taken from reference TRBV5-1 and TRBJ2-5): KAGVTQTPRYLIKTRGQQVTLSCSPISGHRSVSWYQQTPGQGLQFLFEYFSETQRNKGNFPGRFSGRQFSNSRSEMNVSTLELGDSALYLCASSSGTGFQETQYFGPGTRLLVL.

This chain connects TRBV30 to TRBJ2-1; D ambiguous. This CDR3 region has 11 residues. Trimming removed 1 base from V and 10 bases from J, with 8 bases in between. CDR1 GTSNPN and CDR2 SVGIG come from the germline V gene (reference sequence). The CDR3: CAWSGLQEQFF. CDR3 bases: TGTGCCTGGAGTGGTCTGCAGGAGCAGTTCTTC.

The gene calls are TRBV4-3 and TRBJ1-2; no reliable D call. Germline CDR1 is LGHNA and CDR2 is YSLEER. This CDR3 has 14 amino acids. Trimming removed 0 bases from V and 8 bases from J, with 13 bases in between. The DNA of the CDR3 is TGCGCCAGCAGCCAAGATATCTCTGAGGGAGGCTACACCTTC. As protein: CASSQDISEGGYTF.

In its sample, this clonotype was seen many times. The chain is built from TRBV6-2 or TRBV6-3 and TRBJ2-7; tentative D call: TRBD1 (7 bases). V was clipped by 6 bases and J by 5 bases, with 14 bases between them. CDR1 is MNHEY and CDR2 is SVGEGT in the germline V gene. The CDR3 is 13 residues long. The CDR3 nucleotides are TGTGCCAGCAGAAAATCCAGGGGGGACGAGCAGTACGTC. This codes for CASRKSRGDEQYV.

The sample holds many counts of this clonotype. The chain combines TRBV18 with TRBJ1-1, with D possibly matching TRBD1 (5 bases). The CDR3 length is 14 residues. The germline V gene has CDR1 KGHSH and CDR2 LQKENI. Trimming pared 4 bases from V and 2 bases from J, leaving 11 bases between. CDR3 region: CASSLGTTNTEAFF. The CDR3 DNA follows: TGTGCCAGCTCACTCGGGACTACCAACACTGAAGCTTTCTTT.

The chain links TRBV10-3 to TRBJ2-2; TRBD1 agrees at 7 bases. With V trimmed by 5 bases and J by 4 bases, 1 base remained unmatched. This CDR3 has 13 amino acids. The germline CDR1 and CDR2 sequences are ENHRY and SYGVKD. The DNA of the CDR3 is TGTGCCATCAGTACAGGGGTCACCGGGGAGCTGTTTTTT. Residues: CAISTGVTGELFF.

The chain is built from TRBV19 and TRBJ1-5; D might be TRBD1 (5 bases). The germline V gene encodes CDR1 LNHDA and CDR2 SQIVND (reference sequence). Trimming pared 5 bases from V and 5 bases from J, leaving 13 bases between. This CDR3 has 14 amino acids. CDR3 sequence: CASSLGRAHQPQHF. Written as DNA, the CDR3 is TGTGCCAGTAGTCTGGGCAGGGCACATCAGCCCCAGCATTTT.

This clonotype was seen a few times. The CDR3 DNA is TGTGCCATCACCGAGGGCAGGGGGTCCTACAATGAGCAGTTCTTC. Translation: CAITEGRGSYNEQFF. This chain uses TRBV10-3 with TRBJ2-1; TRBD1 matches at 7 bases. The CDR3 runs to 15 residues. Unmatched junction bases numbered 7, after V lost 7 bases and J lost 1 base. CDR1 is ENHRY and CDR2 is SYGVKD in the germline V gene.

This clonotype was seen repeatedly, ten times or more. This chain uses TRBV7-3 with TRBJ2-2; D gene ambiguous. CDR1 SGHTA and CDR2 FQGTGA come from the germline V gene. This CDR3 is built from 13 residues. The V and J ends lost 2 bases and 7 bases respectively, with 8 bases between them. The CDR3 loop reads CASSLLGFGELFF. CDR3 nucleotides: TGTGCCAGCAGCTTATTAGGGTTCGGGGAGCTGTTTTTT. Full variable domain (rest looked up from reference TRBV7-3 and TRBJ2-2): GAGVSQTPSNKVTEKGKYVELRCDPISGHTALYWYRQSLGQGPEFLIYFQGTGAADDSGLPNDRFFAVRPEGSVSTLKIQRTERGDSAVYLCASSLLGFGELFFGEGSRLTVL.

CDR3 in DNA: TGTGCCAGCAGCACAGGGGTCGTCGGCTACACCTTC. Protein sequence: CASSTGVVGYTF. V is TRBV25-1 and J is TRBJ1-2; 7 bases match TRBD1. V lost 6 bases to trimming and J lost 8 bases; unmatched junction nucleotides: 6. CDR1 MGHDK and CDR2 SYGVNS come from the germline V gene. CDR3 length: 12 residues.

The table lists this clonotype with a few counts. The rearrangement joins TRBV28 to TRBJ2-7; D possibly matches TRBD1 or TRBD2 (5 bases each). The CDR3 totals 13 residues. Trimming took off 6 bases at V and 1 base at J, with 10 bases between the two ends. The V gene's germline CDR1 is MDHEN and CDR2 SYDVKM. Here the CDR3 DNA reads TGTGCCAGCAGGGGGGTAAGGTCCTACGAGCAGTACGTC. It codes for CASRGVRSYEQYV.